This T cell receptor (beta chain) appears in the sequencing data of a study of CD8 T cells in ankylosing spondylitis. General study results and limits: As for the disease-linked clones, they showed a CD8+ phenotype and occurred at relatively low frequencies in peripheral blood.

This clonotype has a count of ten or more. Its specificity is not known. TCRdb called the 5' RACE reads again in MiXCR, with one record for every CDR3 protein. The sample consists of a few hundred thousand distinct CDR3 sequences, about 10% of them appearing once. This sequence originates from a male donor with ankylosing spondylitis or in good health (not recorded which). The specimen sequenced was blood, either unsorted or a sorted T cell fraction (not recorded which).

CDR3 in DNA: TGCAGTGCCCAAGCCGGTTTCAAAGAATATACGCAGTATTTT. It encodes CSAQAGFKEYTQYF. The genes are TRBV20-1 and TRBJ2-3; D uncertain. This CDR3 is 14 amino acids long. Trimming removed 6 bases from V and 7 bases from J, with 20 bases in between. Germline values: CDR1 DFQATT, CDR2 SNEGSKA (reference sequence).